This TCR beta chain was profiled in a study of blood T cell repertoires in COVID-19. As for the study in general: The samples span acute and convalescent COVID-19 from the United States, Italy and Spain. T cells, B-cell-depleted T cells, or PBMCs supplied cDNA or gDNA.

CDR3 size: 11 residues. The V gene lost 1 base and the J gene lost 11 bases, with 8 bases spanning the gap. Seattle cases were enrolled at active infection and followed longitudinally. In the source study's methods: Reference gene primers were amplified, and this amplification served to estimate nucleated cell counts. TCRdb's copy holds only in-frame clones and misses some; the assay was immunoSEQ multiplex PCR. The V and J calls and clone size come from that table; D and trimming were worked out from the DNA. The profile shows 150,000 or so clones, about four fifths of them singletons. This chain links TRBV12-3 or TRBV12-4 with TRBJ1-1, with no clear D. The sequence was obtained from an older woman with COVID-19, enrolled during active disease. Material for sequencing was peripheral blood. CDR3 bases: TGTGCCAGCAGTTTAGACGCGAGGGCTTTCTTT. Protein product: CASSLDARAFF.